This T cell receptor beta chain emerged from a study of shared clonotypes between healthy human individuals. Overall study results and limits: Though the depth was large, rarefaction showed that sorted-subset sequencing was incomplete.

Assay used: immunoSEQ multiplex PCR; TCRdb lists only in-frame clones, some missing. This sample carries 2,500,000 or so clones, over 85% of them seen once, and the ten largest clones take approximately 0.36%. A remark on this clone: Antigen unknown.

The CD4+ fraction was divided into a CD45RA+ naive subset and a CD45RA-negative memory subset. The sequence was collected from a man between 18 and 29 years old in good health. Some clones in this sample may be carry-over from other donors' samples. The material sequenced was naive CD4+ T cells from PBMCs. The sample's subset: CD45RA+ positively selected.

The CDR3 DNA reads as TGCGCCAGCAGTTTTGGGAGTGGTGCAACCTACGAGCAGTACTTC. Translated: CASSFGSGATYEQYF. This chain connects TRBV5-1 to TRBJ2-7, with a possible D match to TRBD2 (5 bases). The CDR3 extends over 15 amino acids. Germline CDR1 and CDR2: SGHRS and YFSETQ. V was clipped by 5 bases and J by 2 bases, with 17 bases between them.